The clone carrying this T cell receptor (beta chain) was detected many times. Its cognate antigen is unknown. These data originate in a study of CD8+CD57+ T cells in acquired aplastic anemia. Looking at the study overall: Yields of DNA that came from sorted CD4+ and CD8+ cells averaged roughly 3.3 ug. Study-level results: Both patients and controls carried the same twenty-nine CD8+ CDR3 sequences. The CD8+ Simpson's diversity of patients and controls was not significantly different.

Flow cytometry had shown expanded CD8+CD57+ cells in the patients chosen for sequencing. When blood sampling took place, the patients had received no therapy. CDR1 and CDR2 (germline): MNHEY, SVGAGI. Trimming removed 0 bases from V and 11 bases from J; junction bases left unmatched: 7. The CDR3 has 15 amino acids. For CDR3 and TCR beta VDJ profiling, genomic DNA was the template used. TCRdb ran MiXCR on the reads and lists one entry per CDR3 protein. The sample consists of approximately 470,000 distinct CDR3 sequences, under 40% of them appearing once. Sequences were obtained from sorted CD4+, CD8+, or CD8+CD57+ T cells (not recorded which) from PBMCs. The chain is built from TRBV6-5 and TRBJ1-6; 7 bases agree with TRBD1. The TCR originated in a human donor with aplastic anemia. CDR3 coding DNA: TGTGCCAGCAGTTACTCCCAGACAGGGCAAACACCCCTCCACTTT. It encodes CASSYSQTGQTPLHF.